This TCR beta chain was found in a study of T cell changes during pregnancy in multiple sclerosis (dated by TCRdb to between 2019 and 2020). Some background on the complete study: The study examined how the T cell repertoire changed over the course of pregnancy in women with multiple sclerosis.

Libraries were made using the immunoSEQ multiplex PCR assay. TCRdb re-hosts the immuneACCESS table, in-frame sequences only. Its copies lack some clones; in the studies checked, an unresolved V gene accounts for under half of them, and the cause for the rest is not known. The sample table contains tens of thousands of clones; only one count was recorded for about 91% of them. Almost 2% of the sample is held by the ten biggest clonotypes. Trimming takes 8 bases off V and 7 bases off J; junction bases not matched to a gene: 11. The cysteine opens and the phenylalanine closes a CDR3 of 16 amino acids. Only the CDR3 part of the read is kept: 48 bases, read in frame from the first base. Per the germline V gene (reference sequence), MNHEY is the CDR1 and SMNVEV is the CDR2. In this sample, this clone turned up once. Its specific antigen is unknown. Base qualities are not recorded, but no much larger clone differs from it by a single base.

This TCR came from a female donor in good health, enrolled as a control in a pregnancy study. The chain couples TRBV27 to TRBJ1-6, and 10 junctional nucleotides match TRBD1. Sequenced material: CD4+ T cells from peripheral blood mononuclear cells, taken after pregnancy. The CDR3 reads as follows: CASLKSRTGGNSPLHF. The DNA sequence follows: TGTGCCAGCCTCAAATCCCGGACAGGGGGAAATTCACCCCTCCACTTT.